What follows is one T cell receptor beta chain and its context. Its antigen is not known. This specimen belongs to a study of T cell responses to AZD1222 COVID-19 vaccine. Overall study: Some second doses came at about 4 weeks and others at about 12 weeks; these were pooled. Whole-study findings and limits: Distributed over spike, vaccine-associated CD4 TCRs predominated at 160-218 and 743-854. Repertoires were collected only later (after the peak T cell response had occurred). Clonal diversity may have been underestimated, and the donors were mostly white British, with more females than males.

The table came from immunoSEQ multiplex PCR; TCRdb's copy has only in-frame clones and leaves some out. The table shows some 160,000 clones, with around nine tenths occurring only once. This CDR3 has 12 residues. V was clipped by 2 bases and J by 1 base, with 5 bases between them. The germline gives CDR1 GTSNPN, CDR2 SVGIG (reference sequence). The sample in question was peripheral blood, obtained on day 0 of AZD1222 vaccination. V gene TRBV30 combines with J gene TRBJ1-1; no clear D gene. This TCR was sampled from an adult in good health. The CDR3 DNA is TGTGCCTGGAGTCTCGAGAACACTGAAGCTTTCTTT. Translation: CAWSLENTEAFF.